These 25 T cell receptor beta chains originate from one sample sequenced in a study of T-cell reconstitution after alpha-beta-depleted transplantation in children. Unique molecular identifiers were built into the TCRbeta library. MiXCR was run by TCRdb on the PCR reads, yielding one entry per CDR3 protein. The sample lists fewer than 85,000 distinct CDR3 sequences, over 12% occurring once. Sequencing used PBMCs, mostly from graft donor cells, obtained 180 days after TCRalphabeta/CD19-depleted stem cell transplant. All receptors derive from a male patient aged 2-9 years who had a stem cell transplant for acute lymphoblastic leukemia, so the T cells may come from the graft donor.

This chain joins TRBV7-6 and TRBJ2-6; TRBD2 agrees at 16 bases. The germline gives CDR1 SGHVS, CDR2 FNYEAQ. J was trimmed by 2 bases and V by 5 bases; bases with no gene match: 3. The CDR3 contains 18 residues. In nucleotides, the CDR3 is TGTGCCAGCAGCATGGGACTAGCGGGAGGGGCTGGGGCCAACGTCCTGACTTTC. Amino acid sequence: CASSMGLAGGAGANVLTF.

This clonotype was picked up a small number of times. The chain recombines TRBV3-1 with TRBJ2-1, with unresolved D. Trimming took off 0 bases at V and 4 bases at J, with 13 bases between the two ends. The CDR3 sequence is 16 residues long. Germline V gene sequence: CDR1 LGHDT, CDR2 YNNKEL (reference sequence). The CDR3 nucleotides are TGTGCCAGCAGCCAAGAAAGAAGGACCCTTTACAATGAGCAGTTCTTC. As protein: CASSQERRTLYNEQFF.

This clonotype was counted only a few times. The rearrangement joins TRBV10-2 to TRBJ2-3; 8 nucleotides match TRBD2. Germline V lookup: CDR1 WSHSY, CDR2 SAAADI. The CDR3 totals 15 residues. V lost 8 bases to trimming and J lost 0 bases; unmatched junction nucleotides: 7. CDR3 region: CASPGLDRSTDTQYF. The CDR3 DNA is TGCGCCAGCCCGGGACTAGATAGGAGCACAGATACGCAGTATTTT.

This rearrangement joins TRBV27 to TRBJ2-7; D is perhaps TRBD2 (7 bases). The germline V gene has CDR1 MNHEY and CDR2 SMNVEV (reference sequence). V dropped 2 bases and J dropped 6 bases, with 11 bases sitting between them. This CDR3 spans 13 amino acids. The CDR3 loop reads CASSLGGAGEQYF. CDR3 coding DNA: TGTGCCAGCAGTTTAGGGGGGGCGGGCGAGCAGTACTTC.

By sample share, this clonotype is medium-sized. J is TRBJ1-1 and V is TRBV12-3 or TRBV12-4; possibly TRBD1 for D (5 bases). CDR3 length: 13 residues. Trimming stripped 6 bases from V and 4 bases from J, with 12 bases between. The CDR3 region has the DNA TGTGCCAGCAGCCGGGACGGGGTCACTGAAGCTTTCTTT. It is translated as CASSRDGVTEAFF.

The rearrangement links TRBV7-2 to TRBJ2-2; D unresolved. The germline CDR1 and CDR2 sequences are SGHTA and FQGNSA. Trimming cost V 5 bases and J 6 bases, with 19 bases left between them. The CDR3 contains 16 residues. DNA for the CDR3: TGTGCCAGCAGCGCAAGGCCTCCCCACGGCTCCGGGGAGCTGTTTTTT. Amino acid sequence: CASSARPPHGSGELFF.

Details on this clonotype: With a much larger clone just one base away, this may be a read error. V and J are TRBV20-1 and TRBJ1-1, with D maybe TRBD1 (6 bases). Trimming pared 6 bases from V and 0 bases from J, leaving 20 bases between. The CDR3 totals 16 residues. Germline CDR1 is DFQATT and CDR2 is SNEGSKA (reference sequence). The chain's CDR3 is CSATGTLDFMNTEAFF. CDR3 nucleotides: TGCAGTGCCACCGGGACACTTGATTTCATGAACACTGAAGCTTTCTTT.

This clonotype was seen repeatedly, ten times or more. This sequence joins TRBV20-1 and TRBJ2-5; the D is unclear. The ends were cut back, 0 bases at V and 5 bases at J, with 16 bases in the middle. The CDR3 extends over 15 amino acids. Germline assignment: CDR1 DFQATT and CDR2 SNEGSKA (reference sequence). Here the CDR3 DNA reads TGCAGTGCTAGAGAGTCATCCATTCGATGGGAGACCCAGTACTTC. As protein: CSARESSIRWETQYF.

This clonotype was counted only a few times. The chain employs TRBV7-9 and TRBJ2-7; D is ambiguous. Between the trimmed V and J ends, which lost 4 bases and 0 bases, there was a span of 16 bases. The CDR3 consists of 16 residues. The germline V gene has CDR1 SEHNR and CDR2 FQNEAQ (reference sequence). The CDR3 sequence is CASSSPGRQSSYEQYF. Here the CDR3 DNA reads TGTGCCAGCAGCTCCCCCGGACGCCAGAGCTCCTACGAGCAGTACTTC.

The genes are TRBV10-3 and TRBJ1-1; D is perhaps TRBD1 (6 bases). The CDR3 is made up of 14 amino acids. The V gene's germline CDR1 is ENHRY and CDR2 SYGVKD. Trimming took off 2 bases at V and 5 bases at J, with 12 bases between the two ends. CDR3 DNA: TGTGCCATCAGTGAGGAGAGGGGGTGGACTGAAGCTTTCTTT. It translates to CAISEERGWTEAFF.

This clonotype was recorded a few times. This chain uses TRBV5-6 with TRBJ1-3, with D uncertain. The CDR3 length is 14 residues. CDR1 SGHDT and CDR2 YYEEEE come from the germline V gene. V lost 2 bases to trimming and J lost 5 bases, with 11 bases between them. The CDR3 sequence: CASSFSGVRNTIYF. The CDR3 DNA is TGTGCCAGCAGCTTTTCCGGGGTGAGAAACACCATATATTTT.

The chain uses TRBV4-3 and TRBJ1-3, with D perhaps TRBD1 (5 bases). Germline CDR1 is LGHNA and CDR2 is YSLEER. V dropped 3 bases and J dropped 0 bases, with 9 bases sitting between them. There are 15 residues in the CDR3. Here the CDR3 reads CASSQEDSSGNTIYF. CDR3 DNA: TGCGCCAGCAGCCAGGAAGACAGCTCTGGAAACACCATATATTTT.

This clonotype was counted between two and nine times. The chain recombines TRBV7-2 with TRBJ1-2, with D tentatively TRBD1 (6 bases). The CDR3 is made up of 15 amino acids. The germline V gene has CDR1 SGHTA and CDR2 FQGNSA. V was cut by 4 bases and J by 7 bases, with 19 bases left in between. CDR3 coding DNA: TGTGCCAGCAGCTCCCGGAGGACAGAGGCCTTTGGCTACACCTTC. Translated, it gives CASSSRRTEAFGYTF. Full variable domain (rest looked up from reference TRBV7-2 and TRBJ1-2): GAGVSQSPSNKVTEKGKDVELRCDPISGHTALYWYRQSLGQGLEFLIYFQGNSAPDKSGLPSDRFSAERTGGSVSTLTIQRTQQEDSAVYLCASSSRRTEAFGYTFGSGTRLTVV.

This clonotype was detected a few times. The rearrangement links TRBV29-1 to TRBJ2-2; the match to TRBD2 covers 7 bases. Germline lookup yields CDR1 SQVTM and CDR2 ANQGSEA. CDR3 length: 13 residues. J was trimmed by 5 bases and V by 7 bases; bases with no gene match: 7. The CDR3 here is CSAFRAGTGELFF. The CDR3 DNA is TGCAGCGCCTTCCGAGCGGGGACCGGGGAGCTGTTTTTT.

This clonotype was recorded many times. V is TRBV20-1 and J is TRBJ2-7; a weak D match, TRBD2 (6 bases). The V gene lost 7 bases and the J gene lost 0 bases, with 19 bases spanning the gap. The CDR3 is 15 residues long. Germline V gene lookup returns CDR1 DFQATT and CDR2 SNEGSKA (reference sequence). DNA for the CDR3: TGCAGTGTCAGCAGGTCCGGGGGTAGCTCCTACGAGCAGTACTTC. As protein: CSVSRSGGSSYEQYF.

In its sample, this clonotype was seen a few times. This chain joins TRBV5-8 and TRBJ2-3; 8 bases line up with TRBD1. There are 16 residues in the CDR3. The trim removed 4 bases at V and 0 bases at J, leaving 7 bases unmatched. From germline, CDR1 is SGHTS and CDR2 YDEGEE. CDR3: CASSERTGPSTDTQYF. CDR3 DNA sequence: TGTGCCAGCAGCGAGAGGACAGGGCCGAGCACAGATACGCAGTATTTT.

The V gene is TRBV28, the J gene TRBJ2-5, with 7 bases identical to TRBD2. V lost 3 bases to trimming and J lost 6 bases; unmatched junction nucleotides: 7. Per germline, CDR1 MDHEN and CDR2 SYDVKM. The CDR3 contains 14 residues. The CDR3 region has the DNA TGTGCCAGCAGTTTGATGGCGGGAGCAAAGACCCAGTACTTC. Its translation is CASSLMAGAKTQYF.

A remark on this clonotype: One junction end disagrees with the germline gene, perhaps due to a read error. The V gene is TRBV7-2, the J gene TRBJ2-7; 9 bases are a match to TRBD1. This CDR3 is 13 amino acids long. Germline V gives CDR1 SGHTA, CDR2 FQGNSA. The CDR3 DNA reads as TGTGCCAGCAGCTTAGGAGGGCAGGGGACAGGGTTGTTC. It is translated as CASSLGGQGTGLF.

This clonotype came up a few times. DNA for the CDR3: TGTGCCAGCAGCGGGACAGGGTTGAACACTGAAGCTTTCTTT. Its protein product is CASSGTGLNTEAFF. The rearrangement links TRBV12-3 or TRBV12-4 to TRBJ1-1, with 9 bases lining up with TRBD1. Trimming took 6 bases from V and 0 from J; bases not matched to a gene: 2. This CDR3 has 14 amino acids.

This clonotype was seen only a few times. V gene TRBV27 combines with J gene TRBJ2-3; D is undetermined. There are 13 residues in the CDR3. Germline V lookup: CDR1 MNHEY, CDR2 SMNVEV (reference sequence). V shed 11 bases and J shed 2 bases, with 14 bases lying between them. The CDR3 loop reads CAAWRRNTDTQYF. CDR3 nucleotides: TGTGCCGCCTGGAGACGAAACACAGATACGCAGTATTTT.

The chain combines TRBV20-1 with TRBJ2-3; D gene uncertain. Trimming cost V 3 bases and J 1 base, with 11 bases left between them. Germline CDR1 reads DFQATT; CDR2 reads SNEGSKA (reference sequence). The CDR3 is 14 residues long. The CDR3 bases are TGCAGTGCTAGTCACGATTGGGGCACAGATACGCAGTATTTT. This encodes CSASHDWGTDTQYF.

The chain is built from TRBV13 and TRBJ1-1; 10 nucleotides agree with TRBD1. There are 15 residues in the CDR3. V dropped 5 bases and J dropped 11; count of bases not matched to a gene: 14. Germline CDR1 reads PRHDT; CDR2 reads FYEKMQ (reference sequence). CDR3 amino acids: CASSRWDRGQDMAFF. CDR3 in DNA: TGTGCCAGCAGCCGATGGGACAGGGGTCAAGACATGGCTTTCTTT.

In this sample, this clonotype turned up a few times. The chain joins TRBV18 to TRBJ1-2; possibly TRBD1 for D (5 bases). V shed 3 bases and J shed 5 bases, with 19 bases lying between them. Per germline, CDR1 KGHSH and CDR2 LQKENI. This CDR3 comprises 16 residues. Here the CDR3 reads CASSPIVGHDKYGYTF. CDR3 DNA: TGTGCCAGCTCACCGATTGTTGGACACGATAAATATGGCTACACCTTC.

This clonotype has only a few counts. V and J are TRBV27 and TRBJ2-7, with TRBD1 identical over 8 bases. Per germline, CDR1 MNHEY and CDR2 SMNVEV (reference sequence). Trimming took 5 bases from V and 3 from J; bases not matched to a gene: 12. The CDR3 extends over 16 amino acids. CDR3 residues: CASSTRTGTDYYEQYF. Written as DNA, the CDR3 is TGTGCCAGCAGTACTAGGACAGGGACCGACTACTACGAGCAGTACTTC.

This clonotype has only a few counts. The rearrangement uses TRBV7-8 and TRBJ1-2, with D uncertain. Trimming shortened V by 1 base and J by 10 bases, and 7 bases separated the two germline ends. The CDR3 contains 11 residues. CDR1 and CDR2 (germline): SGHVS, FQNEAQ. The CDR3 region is CASSLGFDYTF. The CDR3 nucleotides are TGTGCCAGCAGCTTAGGGTTCGACTACACCTTC.